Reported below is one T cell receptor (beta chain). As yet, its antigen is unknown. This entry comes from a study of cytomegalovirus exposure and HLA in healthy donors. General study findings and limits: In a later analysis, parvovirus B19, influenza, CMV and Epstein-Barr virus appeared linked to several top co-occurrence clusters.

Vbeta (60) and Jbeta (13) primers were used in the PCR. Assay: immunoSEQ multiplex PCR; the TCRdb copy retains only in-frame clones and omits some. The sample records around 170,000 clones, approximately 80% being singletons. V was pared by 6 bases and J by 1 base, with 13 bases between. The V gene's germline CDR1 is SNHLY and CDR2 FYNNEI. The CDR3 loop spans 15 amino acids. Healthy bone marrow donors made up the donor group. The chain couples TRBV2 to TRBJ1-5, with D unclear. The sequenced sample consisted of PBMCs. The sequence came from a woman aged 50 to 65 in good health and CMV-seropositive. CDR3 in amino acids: CASRLAGGSNQPQHF. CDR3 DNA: TGTGCCAGCAGATTAGCGGGCGGAAGCAATCAGCCCCAGCATTTT.